A single sample gave rise to the 19 T cell receptor beta chains below, sequenced in a study of shared clonotypes between healthy human individuals (dated by TCRdb to 2018 to 2021). The library was obtained by the immunoSEQ multiplex PCR assay. TCRdb stores this immuneACCESS table with in-frame sequences only. Part of the clones is absent; in the studies checked, under half of the shortfall reflects unresolved V genes, and no reason is known for the rest. The sample profile shows 1,100,000 or so clones; approximately 80% of them were found once. The top ten clones comprise under 0.65% of the sample. The sample consisted of memory CD4+ T cells from PBMCs. The sample's cell subset or site, from its label and the paper: CD45RA-negative fraction. The receptors here all came from a man between 18 and 29 years old in good health. Some clones in this sample may be carry-over from other donors' samples.

This clone was seen repeatedly, ten times or more. The chain is built from TRBV7-2 and TRBJ2-3; 8 bases map to TRBD2. The CDR3 runs 16 residues. V trimming: 3 bases; J trimming: 2 bases; junction bases outside the gene matches: 7. Germline V gene data show CDR1 as SGHTA and CDR2 as FQGNSA. The CDR3 DNA follows: TGTGCCAGCAGCTTCTCACTAGCGGAGTACACAGATACGCAGTATTTT. This translates into CASSFSLAEYTDTQYF.

The chain has TRBV2 and TRBJ2-7; maybe TRBD1 (5 bases). CDR3 length equals 15 residues. CDR1 is SNHLY, CDR2 FYNNEI, per germline. V lost 7 bases to trimming and J lost 3 bases, with 19 bases between them. The CDR3 DNA is TGTGCCAGCATGTCTGGGGCAGCCACCAGCTACGAGCAGTACTTC. Translation gives CASMSGAATSYEQYF.

The CDR3 DNA reads TGTGCCAGTAGTATAGGATGGGAAAGTTCCTATGGCTACACCTTC. As protein: CASSIGWESSYGYTF. The J gene is TRBJ1-2, the V gene TRBV19, with no clear D. Germline assignment: CDR1 LNHDA and CDR2 SQIVND (reference sequence). This CDR3 has 15 amino acids. The V end lost 1 base, the J end lost 4 bases, and 13 bases lay between the germline ends.

This chain joins TRBV28 and TRBJ2-5, with TRBD2 identical over 8 bases. The CDR3 extends over 14 amino acids. V gave up 6 bases and J gave up 5 bases; unmatched junction bases: 8. Looked up from germline, CDR1 is MDHEN and CDR2 is SYDVKM. CDR3 sequence (DNA): TGTGCCAGCAGAGGTCTCGGGGGGGGCGAGACCCAGTACTTC. Encoded protein: CASRGLGGGETQYF.

The V call is TRBV29-1, the J call TRBJ1-2; possible D gene TRBD1, 5 bases. CDR1 is SQVTM and CDR2 is ANQGSEA in the germline V gene. CDR3 length: 13 amino acids. Trimming shortened V by 7 bases and J by 7 bases, and 19 bases separated the two germline ends. CDR3 coding DNA: TGCAGCGCCGAGGGACCCCGGAGGTCTGGCTACACCTTC. This translates into CSAEGPRRSGYTF.

This clone was observed a handful of times. This chain joins TRBV4-2 and TRBJ1-1; a weak D match, TRBD1 (5 bases). CDR1 LGHNA and CDR2 YNFKEQ come from the germline V gene. With 4 bases removed from V and 5 bases from J, the gap between germline ends came to 14 bases. The CDR3 is 14 amino acids. In DNA form, the CDR3 reads TGTGCCAGCAGCCCTAACCCCGAGGGGACTGAAGCTTTCTTT. Protein sequence: CASSPNPEGTEAFF.

The chain recombines TRBV4-1 with TRBJ2-5; 10 bases align to TRBD2. There are 15 residues in the CDR3. V gave up 1 base and J gave up 11 bases; unmatched junction bases: 10. CDR1 and CDR2 from the germline V gene are MGHRA and YSYEKL. The CDR3 sequence is CASSQVTSGENKQYF. DNA for the CDR3: TGCGCCAGCAGCCAAGTCACTAGCGGGGAGAATAAGCAGTACTTC.

This sequence joins TRBV27 and TRBJ1-1, with a weak D call TRBD1 (5 bases). CDR3 size: 15 residues. Per the germline V gene, CDR1 is MNHEY and CDR2 is SMNVEV (reference sequence). The V gene lost 1 base and the J gene lost 2 bases, with 11 bases spanning the gap. Written as DNA, the CDR3 is TGTGCCAGCAGTTTATTTTCCAGGGCTAACACTGAAGCTTTCTTT. The encoded protein is CASSLFSRANTEAFF.

In DNA form, the CDR3 reads TGTGCCAGCAGCCCAGGGGACGGTGAAGCTTTCTTT. Its protein product is CASSPGDGEAFF. This chain uses TRBV7-3 with TRBJ1-1; perhaps TRBD1 as D (6 bases). V lost 5 bases and J lost 7, with 11 bases in between. There are 12 residues in the CDR3. The germline V gene encodes CDR1 SGHTA and CDR2 FQGTGA.

This sequence joins TRBV11-1 and TRBJ1-2, with TRBD1 identical over 8 bases. There are 15 residues in the CDR3. Germline V gene lookup returns CDR1 SGHAT and CDR2 FQDESV (reference sequence). V was pared by 3 bases and J by 6 bases, with 9 bases of the junction left unmatched. CDR3 loop: CASSFSQGAIDGYTF. The DNA of the CDR3 is TGTGCCAGCAGCTTCAGCCAGGGGGCGATTGATGGCTACACCTTC.

This chain joins TRBV10-3 and TRBJ1-3; possible D gene TRBD1, 5 bases. V was pared by 0 bases and J by 5 bases, with 11 bases between. CDR1 is ENHRY, CDR2 SYGVKD, per germline. The CDR3 spans 15 residues. The CDR3 loop is CAISESRGGRNTIYF. In nucleotides, the CDR3 is TGTGCCATCAGTGAGTCAAGGGGAGGTAGAAACACCATATATTTT.

This chain joins TRBV29-1 and TRBJ2-1, with 14 bases identical to TRBD2. The CDR3 totals 15 residues. Germline CDR1 and CDR2: SQVTM and ANQGSEA. V shed 2 bases and J 8 bases; nucleotides not matched to a gene: 5. The CDR3 nucleotides read TGCAGCGTTGAAACCGGGACTAGCGGGAGCGATGAGCAGTTCTTC. The encoded protein is CSVETGTSGSDEQFF.

The rearrangement joins TRBV18 to TRBJ2-5; maybe TRBD2 (5 bases). The V and J ends lost 3 bases and 2 bases respectively, with 7 bases between them. The CDR3 extends over 13 amino acids. CDR1 KGHSH and CDR2 LQKENI come from the germline V gene. The CDR3 is CASSPGEQETQYF. CDR3 sequence (DNA): TGTGCCAGCTCACCGGGAGAACAAGAGACCCAGTACTTC.

The rearrangement joins TRBV29-1 to TRBJ2-2; perhaps D is TRBD1 or TRBD2 (6 bases each). Trimming left V 6 bases short and J 0 bases short, with 11 bases between. Germline CDR1 SQVTM, CDR2 ANQGSEA. CDR3 size: 14 residues. CDR3 sequence reads: CSVRGHSNTGELFF. CDR3 bases: TGCAGCGTCCGGGGGCACTCGAACACCGGGGAGCTGTTTTTT.

This chain joins TRBV5-1 and TRBJ2-5, with a weak D call TRBD1 (6 bases). Germline CDR1 SGHRS, CDR2 YFSETQ. V lost 3 bases, J lost 1 base, and 13 bases lay in between. There are 15 residues in the CDR3. Here the CDR3 DNA reads TGCGCCAGCAGCTATACAACAGGGCCCCAAGAGACCCAGTACTTC. This codes for CASSYTTGPQETQYF.

The DNA for the CDR3 is TGTGCCAGCAGTCCCCGCGGAGACAGCACAGATACGCAGTATTTT. Its protein is CASSPRGDSTDTQYF. The chain uses TRBV7-2 and TRBJ2-3; D ambiguous. The germline V and J ends were trimmed by 6 bases and 0 bases, with 13 bases remaining between them. The CDR3 totals 15 residues. Germline values: CDR1 SGHTA, CDR2 FQGNSA.

V gene TRBV5-1 combines with J gene TRBJ2-1; TRBD1 might be the D (6 bases). Trimming took off 5 bases at V and 3 bases at J, with 12 bases between the two ends. The CDR3 consists of 14 residues. Germline V gene lookup returns CDR1 SGHRS and CDR2 YFSETQ. Written as DNA, the CDR3 is TGCGCCAGCAGGCCAGGGGACCACTACAATGAGCAGTTCTTC. Its translation is CASRPGDHYNEQFF. Looking up the rest from reference TRBV5-1 and TRBJ2-1 gives the full variable domain: KAGVTQTPRYLIKTRGQQVTLSCSPISGHRSVSWYQQTPGQGLQFLFEYFSETQRNKGNFPGRFSGRQFSNSRSEMNVSTLELGDSALYLCASRPGDHYNEQFFGPGTRLTVL.

This clone occurred a few times. The chain couples TRBV19 to TRBJ1-1, with D unclear. Trimming took 3 bases from V and 0 from J, leaving 5 bases between them. CDR3 length: 13 residues. Germline assignment: CDR1 LNHDA and CDR2 SQIVND (reference sequence). CDR3 sequence reads: CASSISLNTEAFF. Here the CDR3 DNA reads TGTGCCAGTAGTATCTCCCTGAACACTGAAGCTTTCTTT.

The chain links TRBV4-3 to TRBJ2-7; 9 nucleotides agree with TRBD1. V trimming: 1 base; J trimming: 0 bases; junction bases outside the gene matches: 7. Germline CDR1 LGHNA, CDR2 YSLEER. The CDR3 totals 17 residues. CDR3 sequence: CASSQGGGTGSSYEQYF. CDR3 nucleotide sequence: TGCGCCAGCAGCCAAGGGGGTGGGACAGGGAGCTCCTACGAGCAGTACTTC.